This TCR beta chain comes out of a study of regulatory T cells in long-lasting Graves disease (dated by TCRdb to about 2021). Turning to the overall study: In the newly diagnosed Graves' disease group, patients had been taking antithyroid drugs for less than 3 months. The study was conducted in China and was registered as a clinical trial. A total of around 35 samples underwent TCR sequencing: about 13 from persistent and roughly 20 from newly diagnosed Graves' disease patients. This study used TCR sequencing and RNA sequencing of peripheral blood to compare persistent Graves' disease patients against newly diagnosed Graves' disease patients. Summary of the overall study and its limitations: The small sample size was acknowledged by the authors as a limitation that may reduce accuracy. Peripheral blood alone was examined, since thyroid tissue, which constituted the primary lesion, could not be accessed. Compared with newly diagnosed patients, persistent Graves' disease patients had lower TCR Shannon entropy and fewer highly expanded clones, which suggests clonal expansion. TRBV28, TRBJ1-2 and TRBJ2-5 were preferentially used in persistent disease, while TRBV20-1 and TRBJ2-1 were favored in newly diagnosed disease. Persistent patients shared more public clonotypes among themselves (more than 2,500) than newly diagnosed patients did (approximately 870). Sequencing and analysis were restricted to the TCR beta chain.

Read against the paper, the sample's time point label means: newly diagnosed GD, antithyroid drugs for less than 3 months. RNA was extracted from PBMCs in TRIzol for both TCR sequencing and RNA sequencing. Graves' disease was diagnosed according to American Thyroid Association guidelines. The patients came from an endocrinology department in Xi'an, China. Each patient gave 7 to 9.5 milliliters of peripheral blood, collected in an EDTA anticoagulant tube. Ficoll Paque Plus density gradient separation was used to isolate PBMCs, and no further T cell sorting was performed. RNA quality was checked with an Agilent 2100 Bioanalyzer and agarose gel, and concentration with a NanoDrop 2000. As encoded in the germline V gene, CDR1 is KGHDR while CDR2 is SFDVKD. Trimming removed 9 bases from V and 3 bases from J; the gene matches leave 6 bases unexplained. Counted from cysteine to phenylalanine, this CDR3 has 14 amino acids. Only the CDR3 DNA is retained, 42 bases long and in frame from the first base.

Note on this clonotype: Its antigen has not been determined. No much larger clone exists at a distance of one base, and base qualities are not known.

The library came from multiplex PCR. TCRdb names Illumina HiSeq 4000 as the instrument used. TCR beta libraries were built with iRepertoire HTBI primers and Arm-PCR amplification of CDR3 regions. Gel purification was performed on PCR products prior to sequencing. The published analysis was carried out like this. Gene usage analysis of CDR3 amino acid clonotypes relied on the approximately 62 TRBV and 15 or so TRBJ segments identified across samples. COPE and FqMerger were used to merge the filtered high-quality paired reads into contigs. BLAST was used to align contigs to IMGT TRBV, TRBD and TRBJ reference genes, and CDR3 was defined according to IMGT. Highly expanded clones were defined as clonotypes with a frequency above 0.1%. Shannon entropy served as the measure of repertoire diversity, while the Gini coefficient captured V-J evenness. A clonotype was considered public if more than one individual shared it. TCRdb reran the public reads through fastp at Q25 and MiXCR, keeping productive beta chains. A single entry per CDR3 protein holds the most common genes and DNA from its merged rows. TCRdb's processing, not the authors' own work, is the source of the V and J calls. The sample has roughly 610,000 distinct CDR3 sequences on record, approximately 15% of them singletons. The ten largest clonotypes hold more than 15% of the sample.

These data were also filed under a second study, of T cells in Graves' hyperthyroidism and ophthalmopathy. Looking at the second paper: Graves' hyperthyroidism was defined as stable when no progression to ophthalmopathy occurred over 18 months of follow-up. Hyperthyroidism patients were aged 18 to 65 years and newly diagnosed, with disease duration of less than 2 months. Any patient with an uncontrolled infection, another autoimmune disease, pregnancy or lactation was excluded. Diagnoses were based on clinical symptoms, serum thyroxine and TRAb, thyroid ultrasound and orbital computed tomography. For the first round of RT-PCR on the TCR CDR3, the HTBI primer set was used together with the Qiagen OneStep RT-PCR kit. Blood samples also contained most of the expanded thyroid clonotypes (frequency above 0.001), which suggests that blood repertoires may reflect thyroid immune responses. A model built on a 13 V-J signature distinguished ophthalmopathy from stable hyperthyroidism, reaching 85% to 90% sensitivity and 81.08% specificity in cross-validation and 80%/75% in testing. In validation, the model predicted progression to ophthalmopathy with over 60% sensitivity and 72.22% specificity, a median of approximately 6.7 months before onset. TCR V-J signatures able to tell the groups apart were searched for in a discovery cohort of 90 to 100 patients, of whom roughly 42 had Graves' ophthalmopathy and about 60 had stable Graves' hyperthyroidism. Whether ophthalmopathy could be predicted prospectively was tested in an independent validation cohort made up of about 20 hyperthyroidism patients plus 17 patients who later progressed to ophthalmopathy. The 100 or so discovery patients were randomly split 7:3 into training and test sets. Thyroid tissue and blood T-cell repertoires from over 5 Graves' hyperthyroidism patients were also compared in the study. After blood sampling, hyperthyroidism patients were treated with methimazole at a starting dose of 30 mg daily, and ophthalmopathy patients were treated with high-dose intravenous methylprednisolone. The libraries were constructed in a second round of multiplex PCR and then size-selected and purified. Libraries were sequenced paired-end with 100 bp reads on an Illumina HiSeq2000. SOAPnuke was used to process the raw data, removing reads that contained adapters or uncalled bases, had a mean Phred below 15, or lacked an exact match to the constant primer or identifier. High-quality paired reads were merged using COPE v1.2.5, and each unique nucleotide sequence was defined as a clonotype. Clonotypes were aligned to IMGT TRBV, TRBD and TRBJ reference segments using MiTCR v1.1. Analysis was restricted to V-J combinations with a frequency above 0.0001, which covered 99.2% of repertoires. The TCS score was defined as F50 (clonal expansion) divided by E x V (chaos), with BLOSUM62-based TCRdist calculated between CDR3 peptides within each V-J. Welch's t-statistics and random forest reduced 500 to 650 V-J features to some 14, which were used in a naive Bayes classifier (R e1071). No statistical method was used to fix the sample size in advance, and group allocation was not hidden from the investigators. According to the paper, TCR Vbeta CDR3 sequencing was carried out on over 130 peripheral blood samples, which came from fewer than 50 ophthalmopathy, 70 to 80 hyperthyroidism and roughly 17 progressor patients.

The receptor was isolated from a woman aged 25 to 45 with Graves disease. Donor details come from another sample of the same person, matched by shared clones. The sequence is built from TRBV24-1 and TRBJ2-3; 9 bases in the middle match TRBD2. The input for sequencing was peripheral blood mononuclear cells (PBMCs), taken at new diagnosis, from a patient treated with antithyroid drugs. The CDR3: CATQLSGSTDTQYF. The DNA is TGTGCCACCCAACTTAGCGGGAGTACAGATACGCAGTATTTT.